What follows describes a single TCR beta chain. The antigen remains unidentified. This entry belongs to a study of graft-versus-host responses after intestinal transplantation. Overall study: All recipients got anti-thymocyte globulin induction, then tacrolimus and steroids for roughly three years. Overall study findings and caveats: In patients with graft-donor T cell macrochimerism, allograft graft-versus-host to host-versus-graft clonal ratios were high. Recipient marrow showed GvH clones, some seen first in ileum or blood.

This CDR3 region has 13 residues. Trimming removed 5 bases from V and 2 bases from J, with 7 bases in between. The V gene's germline CDR1 is MNHEY and CDR2 SVGAGI. TCRdb keeps only in-frame clones here, not all; method: immunoSEQ multiplex PCR. The sample has around 100,000 clones; approximately 94% are singletons. The chain carries TRBV6-5 and TRBJ1-5; possibly TRBD1 for D (5 bases). The sample in question was unstimulated CD8+ T cells sorted from spleen or lymph node cells, obtained before intestinal transplant. The TCR sequence derives from a human donor who received an intestinal transplant. CDR3 bases: TGTGCCAGCAGTGTAGGGGGCAATCAGCCCCAGCATTTT. Amino acids: CASSVGGNQPQHF.